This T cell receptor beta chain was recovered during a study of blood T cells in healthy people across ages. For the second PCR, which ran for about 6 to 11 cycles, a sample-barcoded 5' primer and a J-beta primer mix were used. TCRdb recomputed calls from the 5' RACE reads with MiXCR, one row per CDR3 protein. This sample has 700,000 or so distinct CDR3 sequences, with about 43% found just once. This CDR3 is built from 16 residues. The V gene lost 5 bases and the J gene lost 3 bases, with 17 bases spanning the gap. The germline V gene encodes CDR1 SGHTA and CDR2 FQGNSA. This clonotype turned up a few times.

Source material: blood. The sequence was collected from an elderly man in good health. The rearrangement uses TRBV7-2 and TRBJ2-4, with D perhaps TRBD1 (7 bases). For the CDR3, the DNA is TGTGCCAGCAGCGGAGGAGGGGGCAGGGTCAAAAACATTCAGTACTTC. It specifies CASSGGGGRVKNIQYF.